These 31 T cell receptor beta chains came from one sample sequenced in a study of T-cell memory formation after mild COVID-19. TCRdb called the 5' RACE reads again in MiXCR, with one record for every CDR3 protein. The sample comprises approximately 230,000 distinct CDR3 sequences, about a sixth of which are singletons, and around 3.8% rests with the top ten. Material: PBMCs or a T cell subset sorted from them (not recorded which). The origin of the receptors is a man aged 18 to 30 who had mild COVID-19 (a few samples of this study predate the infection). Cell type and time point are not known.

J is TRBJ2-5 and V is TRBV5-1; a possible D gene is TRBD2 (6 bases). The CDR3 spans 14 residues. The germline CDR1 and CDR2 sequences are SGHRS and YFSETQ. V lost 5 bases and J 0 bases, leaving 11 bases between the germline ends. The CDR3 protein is CASRPGGNQETQYF. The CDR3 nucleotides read TGCGCCAGCAGGCCCGGGGGTAACCAAGAGACCCAGTACTTC.

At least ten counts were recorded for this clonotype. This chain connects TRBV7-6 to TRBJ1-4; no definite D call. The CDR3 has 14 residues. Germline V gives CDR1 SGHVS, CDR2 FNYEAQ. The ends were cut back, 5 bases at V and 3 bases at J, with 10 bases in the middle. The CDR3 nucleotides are TGTGCCAGCAGCCGTTGGGGAGCTAATGAAAAACTGTTTTTT. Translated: CASSRWGANEKLFF.

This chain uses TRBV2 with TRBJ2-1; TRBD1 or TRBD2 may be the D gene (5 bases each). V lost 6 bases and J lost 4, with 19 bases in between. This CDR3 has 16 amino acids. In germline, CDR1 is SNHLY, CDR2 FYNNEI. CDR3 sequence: CASRGRWDFTYNEQFF. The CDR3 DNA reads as TGTGCCAGCAGGGGACGGTGGGATTTTACGTACAATGAGCAGTTCTTC.

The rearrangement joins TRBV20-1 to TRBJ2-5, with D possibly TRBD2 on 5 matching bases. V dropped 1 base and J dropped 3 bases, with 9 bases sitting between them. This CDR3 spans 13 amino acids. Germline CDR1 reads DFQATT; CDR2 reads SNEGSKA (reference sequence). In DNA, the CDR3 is TGCAGTGCTAGAGTAGCCGGGAAAGAGACCCAGTACTTC. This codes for CSARVAGKETQYF.

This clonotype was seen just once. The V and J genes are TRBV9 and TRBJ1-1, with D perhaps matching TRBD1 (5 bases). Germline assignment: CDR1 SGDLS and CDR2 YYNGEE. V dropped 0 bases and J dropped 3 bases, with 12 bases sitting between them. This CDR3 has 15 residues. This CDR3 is CASSVDYWTYTEAFF. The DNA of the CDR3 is TGTGCCAGCAGCGTAGACTATTGGACATACACTGAAGCTTTCTTT.

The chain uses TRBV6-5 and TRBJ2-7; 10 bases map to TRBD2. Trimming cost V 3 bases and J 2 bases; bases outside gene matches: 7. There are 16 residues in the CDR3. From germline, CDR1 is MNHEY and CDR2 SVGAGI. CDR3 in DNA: TGTGCCAGCAGTTATTCAGGACTAGCGGTGGCCTACGAGCAGTACTTC. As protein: CASSYSGLAVAYEQYF.

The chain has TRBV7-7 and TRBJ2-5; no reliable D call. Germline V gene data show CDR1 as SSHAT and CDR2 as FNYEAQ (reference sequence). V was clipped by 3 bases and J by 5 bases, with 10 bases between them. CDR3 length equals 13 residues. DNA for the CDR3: TGTGCCAGCAGCTTGAGTCTCACGGAGACCCAGTACTTC. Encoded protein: CASSLSLTETQYF.

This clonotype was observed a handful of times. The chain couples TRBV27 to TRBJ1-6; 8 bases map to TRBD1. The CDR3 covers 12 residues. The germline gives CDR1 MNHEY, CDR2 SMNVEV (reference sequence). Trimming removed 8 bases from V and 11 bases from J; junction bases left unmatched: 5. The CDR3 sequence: CASGQGFTPLHF. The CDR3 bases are TGTGCCAGCGGACAGGGCTTTACACCCCTCCACTTT.

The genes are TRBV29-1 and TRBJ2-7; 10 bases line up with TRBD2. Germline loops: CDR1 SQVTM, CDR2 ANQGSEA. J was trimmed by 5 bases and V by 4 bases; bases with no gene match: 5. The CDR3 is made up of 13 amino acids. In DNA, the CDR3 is TGCAGCGTTGGGACTAGCGGCACGAACGAGCAGTACGTC. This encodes CSVGTSGTNEQYV.

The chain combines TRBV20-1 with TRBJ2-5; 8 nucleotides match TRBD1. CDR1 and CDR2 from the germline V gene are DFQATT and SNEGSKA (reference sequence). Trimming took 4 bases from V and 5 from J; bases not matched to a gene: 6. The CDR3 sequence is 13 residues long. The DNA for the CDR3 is TGCAGTGCTATAACGACAGGGGTGGAGACCCAGTACTTC. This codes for CSAITTGVETQYF.

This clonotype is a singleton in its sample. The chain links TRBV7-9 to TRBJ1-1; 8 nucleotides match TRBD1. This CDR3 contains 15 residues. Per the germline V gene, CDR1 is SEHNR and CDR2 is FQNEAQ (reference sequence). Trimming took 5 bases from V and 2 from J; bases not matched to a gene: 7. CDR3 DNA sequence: TGTGCCAGCAGCCAGGGACAGGCGGGTAACACTGAAGCTTTCTTT. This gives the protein CASSQGQAGNTEAFF.

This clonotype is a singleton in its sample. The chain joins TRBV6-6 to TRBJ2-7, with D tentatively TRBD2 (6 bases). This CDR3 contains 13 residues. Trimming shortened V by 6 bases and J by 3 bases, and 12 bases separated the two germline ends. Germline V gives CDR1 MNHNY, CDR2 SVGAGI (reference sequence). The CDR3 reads CASSLFSGYEQYF. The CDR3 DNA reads TGTGCCAGCAGCCTATTTAGCGGCTACGAGCAGTACTTC.

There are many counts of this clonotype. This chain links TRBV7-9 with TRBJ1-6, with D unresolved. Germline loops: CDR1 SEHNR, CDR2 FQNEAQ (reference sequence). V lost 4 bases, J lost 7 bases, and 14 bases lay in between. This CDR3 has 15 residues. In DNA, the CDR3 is TGTGCCAGCAGCTCCAGGACCGGGAGGAATTCACCCCTCCACTTT. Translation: CASSSRTGRNSPLHF.

CDR3 DNA: TGTGCCAGCAGGCGGCGCCCCCAGTTCTTC. This gives the protein CASRRRPQFF. The genes are TRBV21-1 and TRBJ2-1; TRBD1, the table's D call, lacks a check against the DNA. TRBV21-1 is a listed pseudogene. This CDR3 spans 10 amino acids.

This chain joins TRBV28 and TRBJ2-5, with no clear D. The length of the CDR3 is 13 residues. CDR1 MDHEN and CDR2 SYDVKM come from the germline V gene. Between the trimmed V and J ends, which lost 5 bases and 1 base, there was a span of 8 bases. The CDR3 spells CASSTRPQETQYF. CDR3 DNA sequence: TGTGCCAGCAGTACCCGCCCCCAAGAGACCCAGTACTTC.

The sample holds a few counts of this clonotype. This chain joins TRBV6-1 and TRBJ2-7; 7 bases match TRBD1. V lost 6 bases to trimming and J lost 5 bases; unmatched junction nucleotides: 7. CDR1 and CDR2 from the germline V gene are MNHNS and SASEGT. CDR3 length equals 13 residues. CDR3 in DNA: TGTGCCAGCAGGTTCCAGGGGGTCGACGAGCAGTACGTC. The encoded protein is CASRFQGVDEQYV.

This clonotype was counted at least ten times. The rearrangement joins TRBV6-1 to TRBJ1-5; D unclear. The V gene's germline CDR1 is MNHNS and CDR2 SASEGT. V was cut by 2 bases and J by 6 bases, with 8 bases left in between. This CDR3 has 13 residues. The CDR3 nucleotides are TGTGCCAGCAGTGAAACGGGCGCTCAGCCCCAGCATTTT. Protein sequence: CASSETGAQPQHF.

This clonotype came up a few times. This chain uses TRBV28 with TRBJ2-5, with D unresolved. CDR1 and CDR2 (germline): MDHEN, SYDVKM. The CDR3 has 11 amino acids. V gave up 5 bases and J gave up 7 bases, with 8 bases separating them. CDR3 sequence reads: CASSQLWTQYF. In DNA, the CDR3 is TGTGCCAGCAGTCAACTATGGACCCAGTACTTC.

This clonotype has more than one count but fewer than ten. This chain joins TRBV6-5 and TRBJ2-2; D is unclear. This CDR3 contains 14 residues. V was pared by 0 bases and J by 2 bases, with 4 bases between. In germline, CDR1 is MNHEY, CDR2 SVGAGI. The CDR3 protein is CASSYSSNTGELFF. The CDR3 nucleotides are TGTGCCAGCAGTTACTCCAGTAACACCGGGGAGCTGTTTTTT.

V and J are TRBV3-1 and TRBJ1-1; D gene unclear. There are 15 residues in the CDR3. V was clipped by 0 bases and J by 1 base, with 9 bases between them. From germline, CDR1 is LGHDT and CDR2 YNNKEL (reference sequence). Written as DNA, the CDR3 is TGTGCCAGCAGCCAAGATCGGGCAGGGAACACTGAAGCTTTCTTT. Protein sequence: CASSQDRAGNTEAFF.

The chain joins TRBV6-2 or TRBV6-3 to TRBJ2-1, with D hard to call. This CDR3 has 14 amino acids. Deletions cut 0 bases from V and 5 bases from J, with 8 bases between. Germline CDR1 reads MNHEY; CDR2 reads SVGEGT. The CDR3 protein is CASSYSRPNNEQFF. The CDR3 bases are TGTGCCAGCAGTTACTCTAGACCCAACAATGAGCAGTTCTTC.

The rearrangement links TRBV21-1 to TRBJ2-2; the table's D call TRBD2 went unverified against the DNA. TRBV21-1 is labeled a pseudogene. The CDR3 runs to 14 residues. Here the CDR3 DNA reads TGTGCCAGCAGCACCGGGGGGGAAGCCGGGGAGCTGTTTTTT. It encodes CASSTGGEAGELFF.

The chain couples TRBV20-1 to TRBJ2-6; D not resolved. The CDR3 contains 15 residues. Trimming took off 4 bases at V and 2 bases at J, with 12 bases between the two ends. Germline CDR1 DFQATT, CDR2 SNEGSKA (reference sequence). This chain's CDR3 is CSAINIGPGANVLTF. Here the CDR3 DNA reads TGCAGTGCTATCAACATCGGACCTGGGGCCAACGTCCTGACTTTC.

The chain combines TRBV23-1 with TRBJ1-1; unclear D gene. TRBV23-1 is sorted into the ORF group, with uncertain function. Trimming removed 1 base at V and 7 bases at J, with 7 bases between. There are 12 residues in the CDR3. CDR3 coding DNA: TGCGCCAGCAGTCAATTGGGAGATGAAGCTTTCTTT. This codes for CASSQLGDEAFF.

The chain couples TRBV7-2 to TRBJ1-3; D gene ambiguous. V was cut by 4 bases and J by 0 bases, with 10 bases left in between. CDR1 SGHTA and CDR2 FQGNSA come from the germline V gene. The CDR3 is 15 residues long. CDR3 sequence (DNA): TGTGCCAGCAGCTCCTCAGGAGGCTCTGGAAACACCATATATTTT. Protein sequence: CASSSSGGSGNTIYF.

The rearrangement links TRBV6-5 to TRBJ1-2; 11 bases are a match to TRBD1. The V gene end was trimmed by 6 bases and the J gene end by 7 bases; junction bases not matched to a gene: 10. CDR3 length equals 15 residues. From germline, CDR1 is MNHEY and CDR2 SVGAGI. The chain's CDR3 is CASSSPGQGVLGYTF. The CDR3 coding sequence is TGTGCCAGCAGCTCACCGGGACAGGGGGTACTTGGCTACACCTTC.

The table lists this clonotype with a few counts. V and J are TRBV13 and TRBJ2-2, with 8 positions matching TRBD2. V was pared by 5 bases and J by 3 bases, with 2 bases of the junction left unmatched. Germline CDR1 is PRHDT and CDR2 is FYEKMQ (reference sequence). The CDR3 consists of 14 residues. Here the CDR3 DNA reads TGTGCCAGCAGCGCGGGGGGCTACACCGGGGAGCTGTTTTTT. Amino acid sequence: CASSAGGYTGELFF.

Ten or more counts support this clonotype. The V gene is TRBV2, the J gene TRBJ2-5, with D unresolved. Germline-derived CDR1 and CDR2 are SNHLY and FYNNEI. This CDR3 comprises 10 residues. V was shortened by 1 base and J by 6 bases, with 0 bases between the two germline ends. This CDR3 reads CASSEETQYF. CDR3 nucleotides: TGTGCCAGCAGTGAAGAGACCCAGTACTTC.

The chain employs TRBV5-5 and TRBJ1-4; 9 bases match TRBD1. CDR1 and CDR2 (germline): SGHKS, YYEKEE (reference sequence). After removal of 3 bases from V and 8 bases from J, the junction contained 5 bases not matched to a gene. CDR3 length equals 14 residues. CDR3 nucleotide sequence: TGTGCCAGCAGCTACGAAGGGACAGGGGAAAAACTGTTTTTT. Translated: CASSYEGTGEKLFF.

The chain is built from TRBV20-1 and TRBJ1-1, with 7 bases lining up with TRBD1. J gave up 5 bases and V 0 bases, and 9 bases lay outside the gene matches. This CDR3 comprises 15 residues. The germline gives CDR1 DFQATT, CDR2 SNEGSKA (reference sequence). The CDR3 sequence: CSARDIATGETEAFF. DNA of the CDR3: TGCAGTGCTAGAGATATCGCTACAGGGGAAACTGAAGCTTTCTTT.

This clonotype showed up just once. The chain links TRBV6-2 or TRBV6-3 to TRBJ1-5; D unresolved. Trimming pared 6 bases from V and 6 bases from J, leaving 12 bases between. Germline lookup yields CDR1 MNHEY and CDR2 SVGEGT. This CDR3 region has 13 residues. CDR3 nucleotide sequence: TGTGCCAGCAGGTCCGCAGGCCGTCAGCCCCAGCATTTT. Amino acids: CASRSAGRQPQHF.